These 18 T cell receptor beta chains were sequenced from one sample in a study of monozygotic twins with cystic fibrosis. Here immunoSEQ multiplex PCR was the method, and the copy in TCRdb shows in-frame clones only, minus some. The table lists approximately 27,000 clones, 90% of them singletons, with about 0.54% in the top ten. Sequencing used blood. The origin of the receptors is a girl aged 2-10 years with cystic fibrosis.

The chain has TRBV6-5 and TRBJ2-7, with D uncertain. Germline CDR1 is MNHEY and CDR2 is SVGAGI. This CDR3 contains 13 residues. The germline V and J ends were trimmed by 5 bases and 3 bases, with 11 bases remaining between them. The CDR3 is CASSPNVNYEQYF. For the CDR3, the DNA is TGTGCCAGCAGTCCCAACGTCAACTACGAGCAGTACTTC.

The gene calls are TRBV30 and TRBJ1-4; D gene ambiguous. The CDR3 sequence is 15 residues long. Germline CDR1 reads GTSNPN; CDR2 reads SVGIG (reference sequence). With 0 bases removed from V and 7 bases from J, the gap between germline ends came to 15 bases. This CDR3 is CAWSVRIQWGEKLFF. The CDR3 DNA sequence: TGTGCCTGGAGTGTACGAATACAGTGGGGTGAAAAACTGTTTTTT.

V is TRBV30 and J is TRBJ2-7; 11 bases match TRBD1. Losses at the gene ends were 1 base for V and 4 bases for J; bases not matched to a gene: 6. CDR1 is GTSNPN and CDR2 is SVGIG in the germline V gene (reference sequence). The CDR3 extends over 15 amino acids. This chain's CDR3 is CAWSGRTGGLYEQYF. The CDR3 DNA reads TGTGCCTGGAGTGGGCGGACAGGGGGCCTGTACGAGCAGTACTTC.

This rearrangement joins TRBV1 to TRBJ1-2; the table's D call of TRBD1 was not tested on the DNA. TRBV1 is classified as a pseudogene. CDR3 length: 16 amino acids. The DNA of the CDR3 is TGCACCAGCAGCCAAGATTGGGCAGGGGATAACTATGGCTACACCTTC. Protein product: CTSSQDWAGDNYGYTF.

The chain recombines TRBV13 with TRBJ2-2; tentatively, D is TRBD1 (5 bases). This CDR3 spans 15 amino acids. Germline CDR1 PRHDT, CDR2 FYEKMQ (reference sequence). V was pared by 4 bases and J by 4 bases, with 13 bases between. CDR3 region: CASSSGPFPTGELFF. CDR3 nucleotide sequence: TGTGCCAGCAGCTCAGGGCCATTCCCCACCGGGGAGCTGTTTTTT.

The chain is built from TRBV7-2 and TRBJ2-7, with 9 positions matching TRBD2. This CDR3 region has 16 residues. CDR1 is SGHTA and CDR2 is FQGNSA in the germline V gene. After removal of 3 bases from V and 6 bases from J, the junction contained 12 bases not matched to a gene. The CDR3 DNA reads TGTGCCAGCAGCTTGAGAGCGGGGGGACCAGGGGCCGAGCAGTACTTC. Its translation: CASSLRAGGPGAEQYF.

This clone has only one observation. CDR3 sequence (DNA): TGTGCCATCAGCTCTCAGGGTGCCGGGGAGCTGTTTTTT. Translation: CAISSQGAGELFF. The chain couples TRBV10-3 to TRBJ2-2; possibly TRBD1 for D (5 bases). The CDR3 contains 13 residues. CDR1 ENHRY and CDR2 SYGVKD come from the germline V gene. V was cut by 6 bases and J by 6 bases, with 11 bases left in between.

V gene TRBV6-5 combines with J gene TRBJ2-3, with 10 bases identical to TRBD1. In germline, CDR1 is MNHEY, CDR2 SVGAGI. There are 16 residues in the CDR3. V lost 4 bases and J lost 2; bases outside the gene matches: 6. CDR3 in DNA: TGTGCCAGCAGTTTTGGGACAGGGGCCCTCACAGATACGCAGTATTTT. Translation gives CASSFGTGALTDTQYF.

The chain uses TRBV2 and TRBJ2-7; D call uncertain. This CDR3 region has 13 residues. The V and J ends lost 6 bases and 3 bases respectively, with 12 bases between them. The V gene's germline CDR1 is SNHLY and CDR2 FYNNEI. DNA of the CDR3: TGTGCCAGCAGCCCACCCTCCCTCTACGAGCAGTACTTC. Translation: CASSPPSLYEQYF.

The CDR3 region has the DNA TGTGCCAGCAGCCCACCAGTGGGGGAAGCTAACTATGGCTACACCTTC. Translating gives CASSPPVGEANYGYTF. V and J are TRBV7-9 and TRBJ1-2; the D gene is possibly TRBD1 (5 bases). Germline values: CDR1 SEHNR, CDR2 FQNEAQ (reference sequence). V lost 5 bases and J 0 bases, leaving 16 bases between the germline ends. This CDR3 is 16 amino acids long.

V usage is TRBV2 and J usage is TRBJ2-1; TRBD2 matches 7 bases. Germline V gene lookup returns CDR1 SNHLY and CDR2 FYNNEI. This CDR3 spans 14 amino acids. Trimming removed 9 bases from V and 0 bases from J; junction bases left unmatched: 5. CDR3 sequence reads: CASKRGSSYNEQFF. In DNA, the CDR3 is TGTGCCAGTAAGCGGGGAAGCTCCTACAATGAGCAGTTCTTC.

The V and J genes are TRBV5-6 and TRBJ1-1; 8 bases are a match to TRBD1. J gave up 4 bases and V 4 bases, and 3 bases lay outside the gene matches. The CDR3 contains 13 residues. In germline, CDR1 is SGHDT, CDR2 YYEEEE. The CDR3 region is CASSQDRVTEAFF. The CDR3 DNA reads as TGTGCCAGCAGCCAGGACAGGGTCACTGAAGCTTTCTTT.

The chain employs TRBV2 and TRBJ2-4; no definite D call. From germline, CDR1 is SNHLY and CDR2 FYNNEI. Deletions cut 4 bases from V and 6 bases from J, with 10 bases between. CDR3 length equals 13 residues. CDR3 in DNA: TGTGCCAGCAGTGGACAAGGTCTAAACATTCAGTACTTC. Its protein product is CASSGQGLNIQYF. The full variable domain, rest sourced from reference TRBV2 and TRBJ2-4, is EPEVTQTPSHQVTQMGQEVILRCVPISNHLYFYWYRQILGQKVEFLVSFYNNEISEKSEIFDDQFSVERPDGSNFTLKIRSTKLEDSAMYFCASSGQGLNIQYFGAGTRLSVL.

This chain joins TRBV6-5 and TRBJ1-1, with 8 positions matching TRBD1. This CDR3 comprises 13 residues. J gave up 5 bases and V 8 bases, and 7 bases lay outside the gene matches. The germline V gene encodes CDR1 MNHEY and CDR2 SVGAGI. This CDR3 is CASAKTGVTEAFF. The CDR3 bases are TGTGCCAGCGCTAAGACAGGGGTTACTGAAGCTTTCTTT.

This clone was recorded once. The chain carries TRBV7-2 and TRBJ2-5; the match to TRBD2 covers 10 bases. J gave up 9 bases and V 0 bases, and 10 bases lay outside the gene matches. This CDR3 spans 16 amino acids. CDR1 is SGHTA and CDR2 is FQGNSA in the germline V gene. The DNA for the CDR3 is TGTGCCAGCAGCTTAGCGCTAGCGGGGGAGCTCTCGGCCCAGTACTTC. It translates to CASSLALAGELSAQYF. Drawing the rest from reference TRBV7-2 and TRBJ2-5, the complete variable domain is GAGVSQSPSNKVTEKGKDVELRCDPISGHTALYWYRQSLGQGLEFLIYFQGNSAPDKSGLPSDRFSAERTGGSVSTLTIQRTQQEDSAVYLCASSLALAGELSAQYFGPGTRLLVL.

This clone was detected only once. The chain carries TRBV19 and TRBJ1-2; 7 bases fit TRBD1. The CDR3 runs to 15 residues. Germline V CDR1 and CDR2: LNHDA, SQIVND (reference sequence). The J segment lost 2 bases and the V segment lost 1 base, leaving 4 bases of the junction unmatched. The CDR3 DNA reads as TGTGCCAGTAGTATAGCTGGACAGGCCAACTATGGCTACACCTTC. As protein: CASSIAGQANYGYTF.

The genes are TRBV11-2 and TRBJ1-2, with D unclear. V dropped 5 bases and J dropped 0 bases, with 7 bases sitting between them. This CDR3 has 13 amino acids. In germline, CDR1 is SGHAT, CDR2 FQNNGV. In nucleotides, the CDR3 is TGTGCCAGCAGCGCCTCCGCTAACTATGGCTACACCTTC. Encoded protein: CASSASANYGYTF.

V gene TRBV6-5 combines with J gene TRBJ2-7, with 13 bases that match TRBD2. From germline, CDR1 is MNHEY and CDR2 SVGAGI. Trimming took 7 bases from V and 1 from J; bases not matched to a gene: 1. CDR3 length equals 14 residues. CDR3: CASTGLAGSYEQYF. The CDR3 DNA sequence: TGTGCCAGCACGGGACTAGCGGGATCCTACGAGCAGTACTTC.